The T cell receptor beta chain described here comes from a study of blood T cells in healthy people across ages. A second PCR of roughly 7 to 11 cycles used a sample-barcoded 5' primer and a J-beta primer mix. TCRdb reprocessed the 5' RACE reads via MiXCR and lists one record per CDR3 protein. This sample has 650,000 or so distinct CDR3 sequences, with approximately 52% found just once. Researchers isolated at least 7 million PBMCs per sample. With regard to this clonotype: The antigen is not known.

Study results and caveats: Significant beta diversity loss was already apparent by age roughly 40, declining roughly linearly.

V was pared by 3 bases and J by 1 base, with 4 bases of the junction left unmatched. Germline-derived CDR1 and CDR2 are SQVTM and ANQGSEA. The length of the CDR3 is 14 residues. The source material was blood. This sequence was found in an elderly woman in good health. The rearrangement uses TRBV29-1 and TRBJ2-5; TRBD2 matches at 8 bases. This CDR3 reads CSVEVRGGQETQYF. CDR3 coding DNA: TGCAGCGTTGAGGTTCGGGGGGGCCAAGAGACCCAGTACTTC.